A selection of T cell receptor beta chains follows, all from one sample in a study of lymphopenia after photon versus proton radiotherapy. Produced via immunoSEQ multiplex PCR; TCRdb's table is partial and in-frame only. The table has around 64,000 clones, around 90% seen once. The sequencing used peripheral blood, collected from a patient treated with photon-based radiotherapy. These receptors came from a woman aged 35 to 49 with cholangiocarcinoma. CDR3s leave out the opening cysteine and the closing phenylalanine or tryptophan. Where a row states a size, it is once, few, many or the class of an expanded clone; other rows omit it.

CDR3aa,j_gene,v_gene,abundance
ASSPGGNDEKLF,TRBJ1-4,TRBV7-9,once
ASSGGLLNLYVIGYT,TRBJ1-2,TRBV28,NA
ASSLDVHESAYEQY,TRBJ2-7,TRBV5-1,NA
ASSYNVGGRGKLF,TRBJ1-4,TRBV6-5,NA
ASSPTPSYEQY,TRBJ2-7,TRBV27,NA
ASRVTGGETQY,TRBJ2-5,TRBV2,NA
ASSPGAGNNEQF,TRBJ2-1,TRBV18,NA
ASSPQGRGNQPQH,TRBJ1-5,TRBV28,NA
AISELASKGYT,TRBJ1-2,TRBV10-3,NA
ASSLVDSGYT,TRBJ1-2,TRBV7-9,NA
ASLRIGPNTEAF,TRBJ1-1,TRBV27,NA
ASSLSQAGGAYEQY,TRBJ2-7,TRBV27,NA
ASSLDGVDRATF,TRBJ1-1,TRBV7-9,few
AISETVRYEQY,TRBJ2-7,TRBV10-3,NA
ASSKTGRHQPQH,TRBJ1-5,TRBV27,NA
ASSPVLGSTDTQY,TRBJ2-3,TRBV7-9,NA
ASSYGGGQITGELF,TRBJ2-2,TRBV6-5,NA